The 30 T cell receptor beta chains given below trace back to one sample, sequenced in a study of OX40 agonist ivuxolimab in advanced cancers. Assay: immunoSEQ multiplex PCR; the TCRdb copy retains only in-frame clones and omits some. Among around 76,000 clones listed, approximately 85% were seen once. This specimen was CD4+ or CD8+ T cells sorted from blood, taken in a trial of the OX40 agonist ivuxolimab. The receptor source for this set is an adult with an advanced solid tumor such as melanoma, head and neck, liver or kidney cancer.

The chain employs TRBV29-1 and TRBJ2-3, with TRBD2 matching over 7 bases. CDR3 length equals 16 residues. The V gene's germline CDR1 is SQVTM and CDR2 ANQGSEA. Trimming cost V 5 bases and J 0 bases; bases outside gene matches: 11. The CDR3 protein is CSVSGLPDSSTDTQYF. The CDR3 DNA reads TGCAGCGTTTCGGGACTACCCGATTCTAGCACAGATACGCAGTATTTT.

V usage is TRBV10-3 and J usage is TRBJ1-5; D is unresolved. CDR1 and CDR2 (germline): ENHRY, SYGVKD. This CDR3 has 14 amino acids. V dropped 0 bases and J dropped 2 bases, with 5 bases sitting between them. DNA of the CDR3: TGTGCCATCAGTGAGTCAAACGGCAATCAGCCCCAGCATTTT. Translated: CAISESNGNQPQHF.

Written as DNA, the CDR3 is TGTGCCAGCTCACCAAGAGCCTCAGAAGCCGGGGAGCTGTTTTTT. Residues: CASSPRASEAGELFF. The rearrangement links TRBV18 to TRBJ2-2, with D unresolved. Germline values: CDR1 KGHSH, CDR2 LQKENI. Trimming removed 2 bases at V and 6 bases at J, with 13 bases between. This CDR3 region has 15 residues.

The chain has TRBV4-1 and TRBJ1-4; TRBD1 is a possible D gene (5 bases). The CDR3 spans 13 residues. CDR1 is MGHRA and CDR2 is YSYEKL in the germline V gene. The V end was cut by 1 base, the J end by 7 bases, with 7 bases between. CDR3 residues: CASSQGRGEKLFF. The CDR3 coding sequence is TGCGCCAGCAGCCAAGGAAGGGGTGAAAAACTGTTTTTT.

As for this clone: Other DNA sequences in the same sample also yield this CDR3. The CDR3 DNA is TGTGCCAGCAGAAGAAACTCAGGGGGCGCCGAGCAGTACTTC. Its translation: CASRRNSGGAEQYF. V is TRBV6-5 and J is TRBJ2-7; 8 bases match TRBD1. The CDR3 totals 14 residues. V was pared by 6 bases and J by 6 bases, with 10 bases of the junction left unmatched. Looked up from germline, CDR1 is MNHEY and CDR2 is SVGAGI.

The rearrangement uses TRBV30 and TRBJ1-5; 7 nucleotides line up with TRBD1. Germline values: CDR1 GTSNPN, CDR2 SVGIG (reference sequence). The CDR3 covers 15 residues. V was pared by 2 bases and J by 5 bases, with 9 bases of the junction left unmatched. CDR3 residues: CAWSTTRQGYQPQHF. CDR3 nucleotides: TGTGCCTGGAGTACAACCCGACAGGGCTATCAGCCCCAGCATTTT.

CDR3 coding DNA: TGTGCCAGCCGGACAGGTAGCAATCAGCCCCAGCATTTT. Protein sequence: CASRTGSNQPQHF. This chain links TRBV18 with TRBJ1-5; TRBD1 aligns across 7 bases. The CDR3 runs 13 residues. The germline gives CDR1 KGHSH, CDR2 LQKENI. Germline trimming cut 8 bases from V and 0 bases from J; bases unmatched to any gene: 1. Full variable domain (outside the CDR3, taken from reference TRBV18 and TRBJ1-5): NAGVMQNPRHLVRRRGQEARLRCSPMKGHSHVYWYRQLPEEGLKFMVYLQKENIIDESGMPKERFSAEFPKEGPSILRIQQVVRGDSAAYFCASRTGSNQPQHFGDGTRLSIL.

The chain links TRBV2 to TRBJ1-4; weak D call: TRBD1 (5 bases). The CDR3 contains 14 residues. CDR1 SNHLY and CDR2 FYNNEI come from the germline V gene. The germline V and J ends were trimmed by 6 bases and 4 bases, with 12 bases remaining between them. The CDR3: CASRGDRLNEKLFF. The CDR3, as DNA: TGTGCCAGCAGGGGGGACCGCCTTAATGAAAAACTGTTTTTT.

CDR3: CASSFDGGSNQPQHF. As DNA, the CDR3 is TGTGCCAGCAGCTTCGATGGGGGTAGCAATCAGCCCCAGCATTTT. The chain recombines TRBV7-9 with TRBJ1-5; a weak D match, TRBD1 (5 bases). Per germline, CDR1 SEHNR and CDR2 FQNEAQ (reference sequence). This CDR3 has 15 amino acids. V gave up 3 bases and J gave up 0 bases, with 9 bases separating them.

The V and J genes are TRBV4-2 and TRBJ1-4; a possible D gene is TRBD1 (5 bases). Germline V gene data show CDR1 as LGHNA and CDR2 as YNFKEQ. The germline V and J ends were trimmed by 0 bases and 7 bases, with 9 bases remaining between them. The CDR3 totals 14 residues. Written as DNA, the CDR3 is TGTGCCAGCAGCCAAGATCGTGGGACTGAAAAACTGTTTTTT. This encodes CASSQDRGTEKLFF.

The CDR3 sequence is CASSAEPGQGSKNTEAFF. As DNA, the CDR3 is TGTGCCAGCAGCGCCGAGCCGGGACAGGGAAGTAAGAACACTGAAGCTTTCTTT. The chain links TRBV21-1 to TRBJ1-1; the table's TRBD1 call for D was not verified on the DNA. TRBV21-1 corresponds to a pseudogene. The CDR3 runs 18 residues.

This clone was recorded a few times. V gene TRBV6-1 combines with J gene TRBJ1-3, with 7 bases identical to TRBD1. This CDR3 region has 15 residues. V trimming: 7 bases; J trimming: 2 bases; junction bases outside the gene matches: 8. Germline V gene lookup returns CDR1 MNHNS and CDR2 SASEGT. The CDR3 nucleotides read TGTGCCAGCAAGCCACAGGGGAGAACTGGAAACACCATATATTTT. Its translation is CASKPQGRTGNTIYF.

The chain has TRBV7-2 and TRBJ1-1, with TRBD1 as a possible D gene (6 bases). Trimming took off 5 bases at V and 1 base at J, with 8 bases between the two ends. Germline lookup yields CDR1 SGHTA and CDR2 FQGNSA. The CDR3 is 13 amino acids. Here the CDR3 DNA reads TGTGCCAGCAGCGAGGACAGGAACACTGAAGCTTTCTTT. Its translation: CASSEDRNTEAFF.

DNA for the CDR3: TGTGCCAGCAGTGACCGACCCTATATGGAAGCTTTCTTT. It codes for CASSDRPYMEAFF. V is TRBV6-4 and J is TRBJ1-1; no clear D gene. Trimming pared 2 bases from V and 8 bases from J, leaving 12 bases between. This CDR3 is 13 amino acids long. Germline values: CDR1 MRHNA, CDR2 SNTAGT.

This chain joins TRBV4-2 and TRBJ1-4; TRBD1 matches 9 bases. The CDR3 totals 17 residues. After removal of 1 base from V and 14 bases from J, the junction contained 17 bases not matched to a gene. CDR1 is LGHNA, CDR2 YNFKEQ, per germline. The chain's CDR3 is CASSQGQDRGGGFMLFF. Written as DNA, the CDR3 is TGTGCCAGCAGCCAAGGCCAAGACAGGGGGGGAGGCTTTATGCTGTTTTTT.

V gene TRBV6-1 combines with J gene TRBJ2-7, with 9 bases matching TRBD1. There are 14 residues in the CDR3. V gave up 5 bases and J gave up 5 bases; unmatched junction bases: 7. Germline V gives CDR1 MNHNS, CDR2 SASEGT. The CDR3 protein is CASSRGDRANEQYF. In nucleotides, the CDR3 is TGTGCCAGCAGTCGGGGGGACAGGGCTAACGAGCAGTACTTC.

The V gene is TRBV27, the J gene TRBJ1-2; 9 nucleotides align to TRBD1. Germline-derived CDR1 and CDR2 are MNHEY and SMNVEV (reference sequence). V shed 5 bases, J shed 1 base, and the junction held 11 bases outside the gene matches. The CDR3 consists of 17 residues. In DNA form, the CDR3 reads TGTGCCAGCAGTAGAACAGGGGGCGCGGATATTAACTATGGCTACACCTTC. Protein: CASSRTGGADINYGYTF.

V gene TRBV5-6 combines with J gene TRBJ2-3, with a tentative D call TRBD2 (5 bases). The CDR3 spans 12 residues. The germline V gene has CDR1 SGHDT and CDR2 YYEEEE. V was cut by 4 bases and J by 6 bases, with 9 bases left in between. The CDR3 sequence is CASSLDLDTQYF. The CDR3 DNA reads TGTGCCAGCAGCCTGGACTTGGATACGCAGTATTTT.

The chain couples TRBV5-1 to TRBJ2-5; D remains unclear. Germline CDR1 and CDR2: SGHRS and YFSETQ. V gave up 2 bases and J gave up 1 base, with 0 bases separating them. The CDR3 has 11 amino acids. As DNA, the CDR3 is TGCGCCAGCAGCTTCCAAGAGACCCAGTACTTC. Translation gives CASSFQETQYF.

The count of this clone is one. This chain connects TRBV28 to TRBJ1-3; TRBD1 matches 8 bases. Trimming at V came to 1 base and at J to 0 bases, leaving 5 bases not matched to a gene. The CDR3 totals 17 residues. The germline V gene encodes CDR1 MDHEN and CDR2 SYDVKM. In DNA form, the CDR3 reads TGTGCCAGCAGTTTATATCAGGGGGCCCTCTCTGGAAACACCATATATTTT. This encodes CASSLYQGALSGNTIYF.

This clone was seen only a few times. The chain carries TRBV7-3 and TRBJ1-5; D is unclear. The CDR3 contains 13 residues. Trimming took 5 bases from V and 3 from J, leaving 8 bases between them. CDR1 and CDR2 from the germline V gene are SGHTA and FQGTGA. CDR3 protein: CASSLGVNQPQHF. In DNA form, the CDR3 reads TGTGCCAGCAGCCTAGGAGTCAATCAGCCCCAGCATTTT. The full variable domain, with the rest looked up from reference TRBV7-3 and TRBJ1-5, is GAGVSQTPSNKVTEKGKYVELRCDPISGHTALYWYRQSLGQGPEFLIYFQGTGAADDSGLPNDRFFAVRPEGSVSTLKIQRTERGDSAVYLCASSLGVNQPQHFGDGTRLSIL.

The chain has TRBV18 and TRBJ1-5; D is unclear. CDR1 is KGHSH and CDR2 is LQKENI in the germline V gene. The V end was cut by 3 bases, the J end by 0 bases, with 6 bases between. The CDR3 runs 14 residues. CDR3: CASSPRFSNQPQHF. Written as DNA, the CDR3 is TGTGCCAGCTCACCGCGGTTTAGCAATCAGCCCCAGCATTTT.

CDR3 sequence (DNA): TGTGCCAGCACCCGGACGGGATACACAGATACGCAGTATTTT. Its protein product is CASTRTGYTDTQYF. V is TRBV6-5 and J is TRBJ2-3; possibly TRBD2 for D (5 bases). The CDR3 runs 14 residues. Germline CDR1 MNHEY, CDR2 SVGAGI. Trimming stripped 7 bases from V and 2 bases from J, with 13 bases between.

The V gene is TRBV5-1, the J gene TRBJ1-1; 7 positions agree with TRBD1. The CDR3 length is 15 residues. Germline V gives CDR1 SGHRS, CDR2 YFSETQ. The J segment lost 0 bases and the V segment lost 4 bases, leaving 6 bases of the junction unmatched. In DNA form, the CDR3 reads TGCGCCAGCAGCCCAACCGGGACAGTGAACACTGAAGCTTTCTTT. Amino acid sequence: CASSPTGTVNTEAFF.

V usage is TRBV2 and J usage is TRBJ2-1; 11 nucleotides agree with TRBD2. V trimming: 5 bases; J trimming: 6 bases; junction bases outside the gene matches: 9. CDR1 SNHLY and CDR2 FYNNEI come from the germline V gene. This CDR3 contains 16 residues. The CDR3 reads CASSPKYTSGGNEQFF. CDR3 coding DNA: TGTGCCAGCAGTCCCAAATATACTAGCGGGGGCAATGAGCAGTTCTTC.

The V gene is TRBV23-1, the J gene TRBJ2-7; 10 nucleotides agree with TRBD1. TRBV23-1 is classed as an ORF, of uncertain function. V was clipped by 8 bases and J by 5 bases; unmatched bases: 9. The CDR3 covers 14 residues. For the CDR3, the DNA is TGCGCCAGCGCTACCGGGACAGGGGTCCACGAGCAGTACTTC. This codes for CASATGTGVHEQYF.

This rearrangement joins TRBV9 to TRBJ2-3; TRBD2 aligns across 8 bases. The CDR3 spans 16 residues. Trimming cost V 0 bases and J 2 bases; bases outside gene matches: 5. Germline V gene data show CDR1 as SGDLS and CDR2 as YYNGEE. The CDR3, as DNA: TGTGCCAGCAGCGTAGGGACTAGCAGGATCACAGATACGCAGTATTTT. Its translation is CASSVGTSRITDTQYF.

This clone is a singleton in its sample. J is TRBJ2-5 and V is TRBV11-2; D could derive from TRBD1 or TRBD2 (5 bases each). V was cut by 7 bases and J by 3 bases, with 15 bases left in between. Germline V gene lookup returns CDR1 SGHAT and CDR2 FQNNGV. The CDR3 length is 14 residues. The CDR3: CASTPIGAEETQYF. The CDR3, as DNA: TGTGCCAGCACCCCCATCGGGGCGGAAGAGACCCAGTACTTC.

The chain uses TRBV11-1 and TRBJ1-1; 8 positions agree with TRBD1. This CDR3 is built from 15 residues. With V trimmed by 3 bases and J by 5 bases, 8 bases remained unmatched. Germline CDR1 is SGHAT and CDR2 is FQDESV (reference sequence). The CDR3 loop is CASSLDRVRGTEAFF. Here the CDR3 DNA reads TGTGCCAGCAGCTTGGACAGGGTCAGGGGGACTGAAGCTTTCTTT.

This rearrangement joins TRBV6-5 to TRBJ1-1; possibly TRBD1 for D (5 bases). Trimming stripped 0 bases from V and 7 bases from J, with 9 bases between. Germline assignment: CDR1 MNHEY and CDR2 SVGAGI. This CDR3 region has 13 residues. The CDR3 DNA reads TGTGCCAGCAGTTACTCAGGCAGGGATGAAGCTTTCTTT. Encoded protein: CASSYSGRDEAFF.